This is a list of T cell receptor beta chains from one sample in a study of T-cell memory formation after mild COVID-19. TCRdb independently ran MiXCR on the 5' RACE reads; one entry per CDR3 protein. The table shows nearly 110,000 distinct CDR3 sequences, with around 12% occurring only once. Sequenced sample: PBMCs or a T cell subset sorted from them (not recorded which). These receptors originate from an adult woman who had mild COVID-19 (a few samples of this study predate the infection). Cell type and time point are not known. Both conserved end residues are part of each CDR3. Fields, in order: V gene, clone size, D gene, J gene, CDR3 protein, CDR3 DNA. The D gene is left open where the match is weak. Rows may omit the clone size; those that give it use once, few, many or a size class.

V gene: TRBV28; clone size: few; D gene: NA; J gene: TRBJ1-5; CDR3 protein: CASTPSRDGGQPQHF; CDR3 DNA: TGTGCCAGCACCCCAAGCAGGGATGGGGGGCAGCCCCAGCATTTT
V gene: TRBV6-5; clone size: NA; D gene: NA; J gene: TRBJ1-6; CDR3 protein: CASRERYNSPLHF; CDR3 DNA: TGTGCCAGCAGAGAGCGGTATAATTCACCCCTCCACTTT
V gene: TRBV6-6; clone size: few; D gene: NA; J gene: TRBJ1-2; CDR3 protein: CASSSLSENRPGDGYTF; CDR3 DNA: TGTGCCAGCAGTTCCCTTTCGGAGAACAGGCCGGGTGATGGCTACACCTTC
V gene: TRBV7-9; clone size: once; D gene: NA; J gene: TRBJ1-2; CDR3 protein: CASSVGSLGLYGYTF; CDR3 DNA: TGTGCCAGCAGCGTAGGATCCCTGGGGCTCTATGGCTACACCTTC
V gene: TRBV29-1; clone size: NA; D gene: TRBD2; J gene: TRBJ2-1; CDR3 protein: CSVDTSGSYNEQFF; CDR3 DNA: TGCAGCGTCGATACTAGCGGGAGCTACAATGAGCAGTTCTTC
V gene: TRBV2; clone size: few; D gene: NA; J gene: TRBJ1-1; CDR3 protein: CASIGPTEAFF; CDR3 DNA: TGTGCCAGCATCGGGCCCACTGAAGCTTTCTTT
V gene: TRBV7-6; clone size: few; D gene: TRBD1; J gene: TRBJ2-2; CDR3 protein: CASSWHRDRNTGELFF; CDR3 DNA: TGTGCCAGCAGCTGGCACCGGGACAGAAACACCGGGGAGCTGTTTTTT
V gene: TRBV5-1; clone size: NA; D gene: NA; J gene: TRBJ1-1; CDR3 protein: CASSWGPDTEAFF; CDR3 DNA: TGCGCCAGCAGCTGGGGCCCGGACACTGAAGCTTTCTTT
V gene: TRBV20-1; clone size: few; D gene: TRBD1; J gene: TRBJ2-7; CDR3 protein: CSASGGQGSYEQYF; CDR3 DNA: TGCAGTGCTAGTGGGGGACAGGGATCGTACGAGCAGTACTTC
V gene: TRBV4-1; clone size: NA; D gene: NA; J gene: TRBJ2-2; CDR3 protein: CASSPHGGGTGELFF; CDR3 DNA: TGCGCCAGCAGCCCGCATGGGGGCGGAACCGGGGAGCTGTTTTTT
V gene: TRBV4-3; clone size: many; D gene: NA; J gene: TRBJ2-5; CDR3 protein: CASSQDRGGGETQYF; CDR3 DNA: TGCGCCAGCAGCCAAGACAGGGGAGGGGGAGAGACCCAGTACTTC
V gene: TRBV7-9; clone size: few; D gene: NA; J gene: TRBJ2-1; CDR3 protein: CASSLRGEGRIGGNEQFF; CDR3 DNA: TGTGCCAGCAGCTTACGAGGCGAGGGGAGGATTGGGGGGAATGAGCAGTTCTTC
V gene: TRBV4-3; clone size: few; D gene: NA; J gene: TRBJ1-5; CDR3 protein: CASSQEGPGLSNQPQHF; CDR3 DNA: TGCGCCAGCAGCCAAGAGGGCCCAGGGCTTAGCAATCAGCCCCAGCATTTT
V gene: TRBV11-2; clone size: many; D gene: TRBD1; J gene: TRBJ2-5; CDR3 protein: CASSLDGTGWETQYF; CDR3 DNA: TGTGCCAGCAGCTTAGATGGGACAGGGTGGGAGACCCAGTACTTC
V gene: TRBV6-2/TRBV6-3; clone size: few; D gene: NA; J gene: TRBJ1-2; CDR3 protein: CASWYRDLSVDGYTF; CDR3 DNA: TGTGCCAGCTGGTACAGGGACCTGAGCGTAGATGGCTACACCTTC
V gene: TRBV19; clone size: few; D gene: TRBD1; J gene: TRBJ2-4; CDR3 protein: CASSTARQGDGKNIQYF; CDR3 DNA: TGTGCCAGTAGTACCGCCCGACAGGGGGATGGCAAAAACATTCAGTACTTC
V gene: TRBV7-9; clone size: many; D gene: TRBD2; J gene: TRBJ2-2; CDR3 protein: CATPGLAGLETGELFF; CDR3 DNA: TGTGCCACTCCGGGACTAGCGGGTCTAGAGACCGGGGAGCTGTTTTTT
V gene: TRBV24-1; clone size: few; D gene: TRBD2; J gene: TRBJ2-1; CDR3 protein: CATSVEKREGSSYNEQFF; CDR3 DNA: TGTGCCACCAGTGTTGAAAAGCGGGAGGGGAGCTCCTACAATGAGCAGTTCTTC